This is a list of T cell receptor beta chains from one sample in a study of blood T cells in healthy people across ages. TCRdb redid the calling of the 5' RACE reads with MiXCR, one entry per CDR3 protein. The sample has roughly 680,000 distinct CDR3 sequences; 49% are singletons. The specimen sequenced was blood. The receptors derive from a woman between 55 and 75 years old in good health. CDR3s include the opening cysteine and the closing phenylalanine or tryptophan. The order of the fields is CDR3 protein, CDR3 DNA, V gene, clone size, D gene, J gene. The D gene is left open where the match is weak. Clone sizes are given selectively: once, few, many, or a class where the clone is expanded.

CASSRPKGQGIGYTF | TGTGCCTCCAGCAGACCAAAGGGACAGGGAATCGGCTACACCTTC | TRBV15 | - | TRBD1 | TRBJ1-2
CSASDPGGSSYEQYF | TGCAGTGCTAGTGACCCGGGAGGGAGCTCCTACGAGCAGTACTTC | TRBV20-1 | - | TRBD2 | TRBJ2-7
CASTESGGRPYTF | TGTGCCAGCACCGAATCGGGGGGTCGACCCTACACCTTC | TRBV7-2 | - | - | TRBJ1-2
CASNTAGAEEYEQYF | TGTGCCAGCAACACCGCAGGGGCTGAGGAGTACGAGCAGTACTTC | TRBV27 | few | - | TRBJ2-7
CASSFTYRVMDEQYF | TGTGCCAGCAGCTTTACCTACAGGGTTATGGACGAGCAGTACTTC | TRBV7-9 | - | - | TRBJ2-7
CASSSPGHQGSYEQYF | TGTGCCAGCAGCTCCCCGGGACACCAAGGCTCCTACGAGCAGTACTTC | TRBV28 | - | - | TRBJ2-7
CASSSDSLYEQYF | TGTGCCAGCAGCTCAGACAGTCTCTACGAGCAGTACTTC | TRBV7-2 | few | - | TRBJ2-7
CASRRGTQETQYF | TGTGCCAGCAGGAGAGGCACACAAGAGACCCAGTACTTC | TRBV27 | few | - | TRBJ2-5
CSARISMEPYEQYF | TGCAGTGCTAGAATCTCGATGGAGCCCTACGAGCAGTACTTC | TRBV20-1 | - | - | TRBJ2-7
CASSHSSSYNEQFF | TGTGCCAGCAGCCATAGTAGCTCCTACAATGAGCAGTTCTTC | TRBV3-1 | once | - | TRBJ2-1
CASSLRDSPGNNQPQHF | TGTGCCAGCAGCTTACGGGACAGTCCGGGGAACAATCAGCCCCAGCATTTT | TRBV7-8 | - | TRBD1 | TRBJ1-5
CASSSTIGFNGETQYF | TGTGCCAGCAGCAGCACGATTGGATTTAATGGGGAGACCCAGTACTTC | TRBV9 | - | - | TRBJ2-5
CACSLVSGTSGSDEQYF | TGTGCCTGCAGCTTAGTCTCCGGGACTAGCGGCTCCGACGAGCAGTACTTC | TRBV7-2 | - | TRBD2 | TRBJ2-7
CSASPSVWGSYNEQYF | TGCAGTGCTAGTCCCTCGGTCTGGGGATCCTACAATGAGCAGTACTTC | TRBV20-1 | - | - | TRBJ2-7
CSVAGWSFGTVGNEQYF | TGCAGCGTTGCTGGATGGTCGTTTGGGACAGTGGGGAATGAGCAGTACTTC | TRBV29-1 | - | TRBD1 | TRBJ2-7
CASSRAGTGGTYEQYF | TGTGCCAGCAGCAGAGCCGGGACAGGGGGCACCTACGAGCAGTACTTC | TRBV7-2 | - | TRBD1 | TRBJ2-7
CASSPGPTSGSSSYNEQFF | TGCGCCAGCAGCCCTGGGCCGACTAGCGGGAGTTCTTCCTACAATGAGCAGTTCTTC | TRBV5-1 | few | TRBD2 | TRBJ2-1
CASSSPGLAGTGELFF | TGTGCCAGCAGTTCACCAGGACTAGCGGGGACCGGGGAGCTGTTTTTT | TRBV28 | - | TRBD2 | TRBJ2-2
CAISETDTQYF | TGTGCCATCAGTGAAACTGATACGCAGTATTTT | TRBV10-3 | few | - | TRBJ2-3
CASSFYRGHNEKLFF | TGTGCCAGCAGCTTCTACAGGGGTCATAATGAAAAACTGTTTTTT | TRBV5-5 | - | TRBD1 | TRBJ1-4
CATSGNYEQFF | TGTGCCACCAGTGGAAACTATGAGCAGTTCTTC | TRBV24-1 | - | - | TRBJ2-1
CASSTEAGGSYEQYF | TGCGCCAGCAGCACCGAGGCGGGAGGGAGCTACGAGCAGTACTTC | TRBV4-1 | - | TRBD2 | TRBJ2-7
CASSFRDPGANVLTF | TGTGCCAGCAGCTTCAGGGATCCTGGGGCCAACGTCCTGACTTTC | TRBV7-9 | few | - | TRBJ2-6
CASKRTSEYNEQFF | TGTGCCAGCAAAAGGACTAGCGAGTACAATGAGCAGTTCTTC | TRBV25-1 | few | TRBD2 | TRBJ2-1
CSVERLAGITEQFF | TGCAGCGTTGAAAGGCTAGCGGGAATCACTGAGCAGTTCTTC | TRBV29-1 | - | TRBD2 | TRBJ2-1
CASSRQPEGQETQYF | TGTGCCAGCAGCCGACAGCCAGAAGGCCAAGAGACCCAGTACTTC | TRBV7-2 | once | - | TRBJ2-5
CASSFSLSSYEQYF | TGTGCCAGCAGTTTTTCACTCAGCTCCTACGAGCAGTACTTC | TRBV27 | few | - | TRBJ2-7
CSAFLDRSVYEQYF | TGCAGCGCTTTCTTGGACAGGTCCGTCTACGAGCAGTACTTC | TRBV29-1 | - | TRBD1 | TRBJ2-7
CASSPRTSHGEQFF | TGCGCCAGCAGCCCTCGGACTAGCCATGGTGAGCAGTTCTTC | TRBV4-3 | few | TRBD2 | TRBJ2-1
CASSQSRAYLSEQFF | TGTGCCAGCAGCCAAAGCCGGGCTTACCTGAGTGAGCAGTTCTTC | TRBV7-2 | - | - | TRBJ2-1
CSVRDISTDTQYF | TGCAGCGTCCGGGACATCAGCACAGATACGCAGTATTTT | TRBV29-1 | - | - | TRBJ2-3
CASTKQLLDTQYF | TGTGCCAGCACCAAGCAGTTATTGGATACGCAGTATTTT | TRBV7-8 | - | - | TRBJ2-3
CASSYSLAGVYNEQYF | TGTGCCAGCAGTTACTCTCTAGCGGGAGTGTACAATGAGCAGTACTTC | TRBV6-6 | few | TRBD2 | TRBJ2-5
CASSLPNFGSQETQYF | TGTGCCAGCAGTTTACCCAATTTCGGATCTCAAGAGACCCAGTACTTC | TRBV28 | few | - | TRBJ2-5
CSARDGQKETQYF | TGCAGTGCTAGAGATGGACAGAAAGAGACCCAGTACTTC | TRBV20-1 | - | - | TRBJ2-5
CASSQDTYTGELFF | TGTGCCAGCAGCCAAGATACCTACACCGGGGAGCTGTTTTTT | TRBV4-2 | once | - | TRBJ2-2
CSARDPRGSAGQDNEQFF | TGCAGTGCTAGAGACCCCCGGGGCAGTGCAGGTCAGGACAATGAGCAGTTCTTC | TRBV20-1 | many | - | TRBJ2-1
CSATPRRQNTEAFF | TGCAGTGCTACCCCGAGAAGGCAGAACACTGAAGCTTTCTTT | TRBV20-1 | many | - | TRBJ1-1
CASSQEGGASGANEQFF | TGCGCCAGCAGCCAAGAAGGGGGAGCTAGCGGAGCCAATGAGCAGTTCTTC | TRBV4-3 | - | - | TRBJ2-1
CASSAEVPPDTQYF | TGTGCCAGCTCGGCGGAAGTCCCCCCCGATACGCAGTATTTT | TRBV2 | - | - | TRBJ2-3
CASSQEAGRNSPLHF | TGCGCCAGCAGCCAAGAGGCCGGGCGCAATTCACCCCTCCACTTT | TRBV4-3 | - | - | TRBJ1-6
CATSRGGGLFQETQYF | TGTGCCACCAGCAGAGGAGGGGGACTTTTTCAAGAGACCCAGTACTTC | TRBV15 | - | - | TRBJ2-5
CASSLRGAWETQYF | TGTGCCAGCAGTTTACGGGGGGCCTGGGAGACCCAGTACTTC | TRBV27 | - | - | TRBJ2-5
CASSPGLDLPNEQFF | TGCGCCAGCAGCCCGGGACTAGACTTACCCAATGAGCAGTTCTTC | TRBV5-1 | few | TRBD2 | TRBJ2-1
CASRPSGPATGELFF | TGTGCCAGTAGGCCTAGCGGCCCCGCGACCGGGGAGCTGTTTTTT | TRBV2 | - | TRBD2 | TRBJ2-2
CASSYWGSGEQYF | TGTGCCAGCAGTTACTGGGGGTCGGGCGAGCAGTACTTC | TRBV6-2/TRBV6-3 | - | - | TRBJ2-7
CASRTSGRDTQYF | TGTGCTAGTCGGACTAGCGGGAGGGATACGCAGTATTTT | TRBV12-3/TRBV12-4 | - | TRBD2 | TRBJ2-3
CASSSTFAEAFF | TGCGCCAGCAGCTCCACGTTTGCTGAAGCTTTCTTT | TRBV5-1 | - | - | TRBJ1-1
CASSWGPGQGKSGELFF | TGTGCCAGCAGTTGGGGGCCGGGACAGGGGAAATCCGGGGAGCTGTTTTTT | TRBV6-5 | once | TRBD1 | TRBJ2-2
CASSKRPGLAGGGNEQFF | TGTGCCAGCAGTAAACGGCCGGGACTAGCGGGAGGTGGCAATGAGCAGTTCTTC | TRBV6-1 | - | TRBD2 | TRBJ2-1
CATTSGRAGYF | TGTGCCACCACAAGCGGGAGGGCCGGGTATTTT | TRBV21-1 | - | - | TRBJ2-3
CASSYSQGRAYEQYF | TGTGCCAGCAGTTACTCACAGGGGAGGGCCTACGAGCAGTACTTC | TRBV28 | - | - | TRBJ2-7
CSLKLDTGSNTEAFF | TGCAGCCTTAAACTGGATACAGGGAGTAACACTGAAGCTTTCTTT | TRBV29-1 | once | - | TRBJ1-1
CASSQDPKGVLYEQYF | TGTGCCAGCAGCCAAGATCCGAAGGGGGTCCTCTACGAGCAGTACTTC | TRBV4-2 | - | - | TRBJ2-7
CASSLEVSLGLSSYEQYF | TGTGCCAGCAGCTTAGAAGTTTCTCTCGGACTTAGCTCCTACGAGCAGTACTTC | TRBV7-2 | few | - | TRBJ2-7